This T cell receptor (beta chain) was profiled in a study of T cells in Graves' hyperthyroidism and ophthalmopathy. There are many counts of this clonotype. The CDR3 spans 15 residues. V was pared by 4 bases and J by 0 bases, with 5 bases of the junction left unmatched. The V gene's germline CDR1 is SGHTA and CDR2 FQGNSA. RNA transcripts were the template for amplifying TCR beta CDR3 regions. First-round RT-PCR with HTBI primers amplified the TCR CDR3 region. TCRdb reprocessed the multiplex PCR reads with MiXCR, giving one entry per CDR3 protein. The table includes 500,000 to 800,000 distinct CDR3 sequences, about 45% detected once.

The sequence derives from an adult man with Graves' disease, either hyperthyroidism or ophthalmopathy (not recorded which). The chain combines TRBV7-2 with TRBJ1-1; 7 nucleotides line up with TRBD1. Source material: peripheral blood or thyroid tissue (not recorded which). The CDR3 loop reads CASSSSDRVNTEAFF. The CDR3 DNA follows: TGTGCCAGCAGCTCCTCAGACAGGGTGAACACTGAAGCTTTCTTT.